These T cell receptor beta chains were read from a single sample in a study of PD-1 blockade in classical Hodgkin lymphoma. The assay was immunoSEQ multiplex PCR, and TCRdb's table has in-frame clones only and misses some. The sample lists some 96,000 clones, around 80% occurring once. The sample consisted of peripheral blood mononuclear cells (PBMCs), taken at baseline. These receptors all come from a human donor with classical Hodgkin lymphoma. Each CDR3 is given with its conserved first and last residue.

TRBV19	TRBJ1-1	CASSIDGGTEAFF
TRBV19	TRBJ1-1	CASSPKSLGTGLQNTEAFF
TRBV11-2	TRBJ2-1	CASSLVGLAGAYNEQFF
TRBV29-1	TRBJ2-7	CSVASRQESEQYF
TRBV10-3	TRBJ2-2	CAIRTDPGQGTGELFF
TRBV14	TRBJ2-7	CASSQLAWGDRDYEQYF
TRBV28	TRBJ1-2	CASTLGTYGYTF
TRBV7-6	TRBJ1-4	CASSSTGERGEKLFF
TRBV7-9	TRBJ2-7	CASSSRDRDEQYF
TRBV27	TRBJ1-1	CASSLLLPGGNTEAFF
TRBV5-4	TRBJ1-4	CASSVDGINEKLFF
TRBV15	TRBJ2-1	CATRPGGPYNEQFF
TRBV10-2	TRBJ1-1	CASKLLGTANTEAFF
TRBV6-6	TRBJ2-2	CASSASGMGTGELFF
TRBV29-1	TRBJ2-1	CSVDGGPYNEQFF
TRBV19	TRBJ2-5	CASSTHLAGVLQETQYF
TRBV5-1	TRBJ2-3	CASSLAALAHADTQYF
TRBV5-8	TRBJ2-3	CASSSGTSSTDTQYF
TRBV19	TRBJ2-7	CASSIAGGSYEQYF
TRBV29-1	TRBJ1-2	CSVGGGNGYTF
TRBV13	TRBJ2-5	CASSFWTGGETQYF
TRBV11-2	TRBJ1-4	CASSLVGQGRFATNEKLFF
TRBV13	TRBJ1-1	CASSLGRFTEAFF
TRBV28	TRBJ2-6	CASSLLGTSGANVLTF
TRBV10-1	TRBJ1-1	CASKGQLNTEAFF
TRBV19	TRBJ2-1	CASSSTSGRAYNEQFF
TRBV28	TRBJ1-5	CASLATDRRYQPQHF
TRBV27	TRBJ2-3	CASSRKGTSGRSYTDTQYF
TRBV6-1	TRBJ2-7	CASSERTLRGEQYF
TRBV30	TRBJ2-7	CAWSVWGGEQYF
TRBV19	TRBJ2-7	CASSISSGNYEQYF
TRBV19	TRBJ2-5	CASSRFPGETQYF
TRBV5-1	TRBJ2-7	CASSRDPRTSGGEQYF
TRBV4-1	TRBJ2-5	CASSRGPGETQYF
TRBV10-1	TRBJ2-1	CASSDRGRNEQFF
TRBV6-5	TRBJ2-3	CASTGKREPDTQYF
TRBV5-1	TRBJ2-7	CASSLGLAGVEQYF
TRBV29-1	TRBJ2-3	CSVGTSGPPPDTQYF
TRBV10-1	TRBJ2-3	CASSVSGSGGYGTDTQYF
TRBV7-2	TRBJ2-5	CASSRAGQETQYF
TRBV30	TRBJ2-7	CAWRWTGHYEQYF